This entry is about one TCR beta chain. Antigen specificity is unknown. Sequenced by immunoSEQ multiplex PCR; TCRdb stores in-frame clones only, minus some. The table shows around 91,000 clones, with roughly 90% occurring only once. Germline lookup yields CDR1 SQVTM and CDR2 ANQGSEA. The length of the CDR3 is 15 residues. The V end lost 0 bases, the J end lost 7 bases, and 15 bases lay between the germline ends. This specimen belongs to a study of T cell responses to AZD1222 COVID-19 vaccine. Study as a whole: Pooled in the analysis were second doses at about 4 or about 12 weeks.

Study-wide results and caveats: Following two doses of AZD1222, Spike-specific TCR breadth and depth rose.

Sample: peripheral blood, taken on day 0 of AZD1222 vaccination. V usage is TRBV29-1 and J usage is TRBJ1-4; D might be TRBD1 (6 bases). This TCR derives from an adult in good health. CDR3 in amino acids: CSVEEGGGGSEKLFF. For the CDR3, the DNA is TGCAGCGTTGAAGAAGGCGGCGGGGGCAGTGAAAAACTGTTTTTT.